This T cell receptor (beta chain) was retrieved from a study of blood T cell repertoires in COVID-19. Study at large: Researchers got acute and convalescent COVID-19 samples from the United States, Italy and Spain. The cDNA or gDNA used as material had been derived from T cells, B-cell-depleted T cells, or PBMCs.

The V and J ends lost 0 bases and 7 bases, in that order; junction bases with no gene match: 7. Germline CDR1 KGHSH, CDR2 LQKENI. The CDR3 consists of 16 residues. This clone was counted between two and nine times. Methods used by the authors: Quantification of nucleated cells was approximated via reference gene primer amplification. Some clones are missing from TCRdb's copy, which holds only in-frame ones; the method was immunoSEQ multiplex PCR. From that table come the V and J calls and clone size; the DNA was used to work out D and trimming. The sample lists over 150,000 clones; 70% to 90% were seen once.

The chain carries TRBV18 and TRBJ1-4, with 8 bases lining up with TRBD1. Sequencing input: peripheral blood. This TCR came from a man aged 50 or older with active or convalescent COVID-19. CDR3 DNA sequence: TGTGCCAGCTCACCACCTGCGACAGGGGCCAGTGAAAAACTGTTTTTT. The encoded protein is CASSPPATGASEKLFF.